Given below is one T cell receptor (beta chain) in context. There is no known antigen for this receptor. No much larger clone is present one base from it, and per-base qualities are unavailable. This entry comes from a study of blood T cell repertoires in COVID-19 (TCRdb year 2020). With respect to the entire study: The collaborator samples originated in the United States, Italy and Spain and spanned the acute and convalescent phases of COVID-19. The dataset comprised deeply sampled blood TCRbeta repertoires from subjects exposed to, actively infected with, or recovered from COVID-19. The material from the prospective study consisted of cDNA or gDNA derived from T cells, B-cell-depleted T cells, or PBMCs. Where available, HLA class I and class II types were taken from metadata supplied by the sample provider and were not determined by assay-based typing. Sample metadata almost always included a de-identified subject ID, COVID-19 status, age in years and sex. The samples were drawn from the first 160 participants of the ongoing ImmuneRACE study and from under 1,500 subjects provided by 6 global collaborators. The repertoires were made available in a free public database intended to serve as a resource for research on the immune response to SARS-CoV-2. The research as a whole found: The quantity of clinical and demographic metadata differed by source and by participant and was supplied without curation.

The immunoSEQ Assay, a bias-controlled multiplex PCR, was used to amplify TCRbeta CDR3 regions from genomic DNA. The original pipeline was this. The number of nucleated cells in each sample was estimated by amplification of reference gene primers within the assay. To quantify the absolute abundance of each unique TCRbeta CDR3 rearrangement, sequence reads were collapsed and filtered. For each sample, productive Simpson clonality was calculated as the square root of Simpson's diversity index over productive rearrangements. TCRdb obtained this table from immuneACCESS and retained in-frame rearrangements with V and J assigned. These tables miss some clones; where compared with another copy, unresolved V genes account for less than half of the shortfall, and the remainder is unexplained. Clone size and V and J calls were adopted from that table, with D and trimming inferred from the DNA. This sample is represented by fewer than 250,000 clones; around 80% of them were singletons. The top ten clonotypes cover under 2% of the sample.

The collaborating institutions used their own protocols to collect whole blood in K2EDTA tubes. For TCRbeta analysis, collaborator samples were shipped as frozen whole blood, as isolated PBMCs, or as DNA extracted from either sample type. V loses 6 bases of germline sequence and J loses 5 bases, and the interval between the two ends is 11 bases. The CDR1 and CDR2 encoded by the germline V gene (reference sequence) are MNHEY and SMNVEV. The CDR3 sequence holds 13 residues, the cysteine and phenylalanine included. Only the CDR3 DNA is retained, 39 bases long and in frame from the first base. Here the chain combines TRBV27 and TRBJ1-5; the D gene assignment is ambiguous. Sequencing was carried out using peripheral blood. This TCR derives from a woman aged 80 or older with acute or convalescent COVID-19. The nucleotide sequence reads TGTGCCAGCAGGGGCCGAATATATCAGCCCCAGCATTTT. Its product reads: CASRGRIYQPQHF.